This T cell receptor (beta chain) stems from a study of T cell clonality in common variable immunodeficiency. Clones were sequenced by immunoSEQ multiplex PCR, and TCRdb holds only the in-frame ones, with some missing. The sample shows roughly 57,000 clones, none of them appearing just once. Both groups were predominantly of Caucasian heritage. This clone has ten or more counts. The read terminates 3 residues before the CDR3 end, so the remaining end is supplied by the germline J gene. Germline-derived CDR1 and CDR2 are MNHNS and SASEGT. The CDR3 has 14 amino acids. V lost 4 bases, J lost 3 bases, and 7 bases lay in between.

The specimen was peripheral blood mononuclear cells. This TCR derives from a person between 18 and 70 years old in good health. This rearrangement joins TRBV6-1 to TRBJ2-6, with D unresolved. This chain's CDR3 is CASSVGLGANVLTF. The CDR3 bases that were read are TGTGCCAGCAGTGTGGGCCTTGGGGCCAACGTC.